The 16 T cell receptor beta chains below all came from one sample that was sequenced in a study of beta chain features in type 1 diabetes. Reverse transcription of all isolated RNA meant that expressed TCRB transcripts were sequenced. Using immunoSEQ multiplex PCR, the repertoire was profiled, and TCRdb retains in-frame clones only, with some absent. In the table there are about 150,000 clones, just over 9% of which are singletons. What was sequenced was central memory CD4+ T cells from blood. The receptors stem from a woman between 18 and 29 years old in good health.

The sample holds a few counts of this clone. The chain employs TRBV18 and TRBJ1-2; D might be TRBD1 (5 bases). Germline lookup yields CDR1 KGHSH and CDR2 LQKENI. Trimming pared 2 bases from V and 4 bases from J, leaving 8 bases between. CDR3 length: 13 residues. The CDR3 here is CASSPGGSYGYTF. In nucleotides, the CDR3 is TGTGCCAGCTCACCAGGGGGGAGCTATGGCTACACCTTC.

This clone has a handful of counts. The chain links TRBV10-3 to TRBJ2-5; D is perhaps TRBD2 (5 bases). V lost 3 bases to trimming and J lost 5 bases, with 16 bases between them. The CDR3 has 15 residues. CDR1 and CDR2 (germline): ENHRY, SYGVKD. CDR3 residues: CAISDLVTTGETQYF. The CDR3, as DNA: TGTGCCATCAGTGACCTCGTGACGACGGGGGAGACCCAGTACTTC.

This clone showed up just a few times. The gene calls are TRBV5-4 and TRBJ1-2, with unresolved D. CDR3 length: 13 residues. The germline V gene has CDR1 SGHNT and CDR2 YYREEE (reference sequence). V was cut by 4 bases and J by 4 bases, with 11 bases left in between. Here the CDR3 DNA reads TGTGCCAGCAGCGTCGACGGACTCTATGGCTACACCTTC. Its protein product is CASSVDGLYGYTF.

The rearrangement links TRBV18 to TRBJ1-2; D is unresolved. CDR1 is KGHSH, CDR2 LQKENI, per germline. The CDR3 has 14 amino acids. The V end lost 0 bases, the J end lost 6 bases, and 11 bases lay between the germline ends. The DNA of the CDR3 is TGTGCCAGCTCACCACCGACCGGGGTCGATGGCTACACCTTC. Amino acids: CASSPPTGVDGYTF.

The chain joins TRBV5-4 to TRBJ1-1; D is unresolved. CDR3 size: 16 residues. Trimming stripped 0 bases from V and 4 bases from J, with 16 bases between. Germline-derived CDR1 and CDR2 are SGHNT and YYREEE (reference sequence). Here the CDR3 DNA reads TGTGCCAGCAGCTTGGGACCGAAGAAACCGGGCACTGAAGCTTTCTTT. Protein: CASSLGPKKPGTEAFF.

The table lists this clone with a few counts. The genes are TRBV11-2 and TRBJ2-1; D is perhaps TRBD1 (5 bases). Germline V gene data show CDR1 as SGHAT and CDR2 as FQNNGV. With 2 bases removed from V and 2 bases from J, the gap between germline ends came to 10 bases. The CDR3 is 15 amino acids. CDR3 DNA sequence: TGTGCCAGCAGCTTATGGGCAGGGACCTACAATGAGCAGTTCTTC. This translates into CASSLWAGTYNEQFF.

The rearrangement uses TRBV30 and TRBJ2-4, with D possibly TRBD2 on 5 matching bases. The CDR3 has 13 amino acids. Trimming removed 0 bases from V and 9 bases from J, with 12 bases in between. Per germline, CDR1 GTSNPN and CDR2 SVGIG (reference sequence). The CDR3 DNA is TGTGCCTGGAGTGTAGAGGGCGTAAGCATTCAGTACTTC. Translating it yields CAWSVEGVSIQYF.

This clone was counted only a few times. V usage is TRBV10-3 and J usage is TRBJ2-5, with 8 bases aligning to TRBD2. Germline CDR1 and CDR2: ENHRY and SYGVKD. The V gene end was trimmed by 4 bases and the J gene end by 2 bases; junction bases not matched to a gene: 12. The CDR3 covers 17 residues. The CDR3 reads CAISGPGGAGEQETQYF. The CDR3 DNA follows: TGTGCCATCAGTGGTCCCGGGGGAGCGGGAGAACAAGAGACCCAGTACTTC.

This sequence joins TRBV19 and TRBJ2-3; 8 nucleotides agree with TRBD2. The trim removed 5 bases at V and 5 bases at J, leaving 12 bases unmatched. The CDR3 runs to 16 residues. Germline V gene sequence: CDR1 LNHDA, CDR2 SQIVND (reference sequence). CDR3 sequence: CASSAGGAGAKDTQYF. In DNA form, the CDR3 reads TGTGCCAGTAGTGCGGGGGGAGCGGGAGCGAAAGATACGCAGTATTTT. Full variable domain (missing parts from reference TRBV19 and TRBJ2-3): DGGITQSPKYLFRKEGQNVTLSCEQNLNHDAMYWYRQDPGQGLRLIYYSQIVNDFQKGDIAEGYSVSREKKESFPLTVTSAQKNPTAFYLCASSAGGAGAKDTQYFGPGTRLTVL.

This clone was recorded a few times. The chain carries TRBV4-1 and TRBJ2-1, with 8 bases lining up with TRBD2. The CDR3 consists of 17 residues. Germline loops: CDR1 MGHRA, CDR2 YSYEKL. Germline trimming cut 1 base from V and 9 bases from J; bases unmatched to any gene: 14. CDR3 residues: CASSQVGRGEREGEQFF. DNA for the CDR3: TGCGCCAGCAGCCAAGTCGGTCGGGGGGAACGGGAGGGTGAGCAGTTCTTC.

This clone was seen only a few times. The J gene is TRBJ2-3, the V gene TRBV11-2, with TRBD2 matching 8 bases. The germline V gene encodes CDR1 SGHAT and CDR2 FQNNGV. Trimming removed 2 bases from V and 1 base from J; junction bases left unmatched: 2. The CDR3 has 15 residues. The CDR3 DNA follows: TGTGCCAGCAGCTTAAATAGCGGGGGCACAGATACGCAGTATTTT. It yields the protein CASSLNSGGTDTQYF.

This clone occurred a few times. The chain employs TRBV19 and TRBJ2-1, with TRBD2 matching 8 bases. Germline V gene lookup returns CDR1 LNHDA and CDR2 SQIVND (reference sequence). The CDR3 length is 15 residues. With 2 bases clipped from V and 2 bases from J, the junction kept 2 bases outside the gene matches. The CDR3 DNA reads as TGTGCCAGTAGTATAACTAGCGGAACCTACAATGAGCAGTTCTTC. Amino acid sequence: CASSITSGTYNEQFF.

In this sample, this clone turned up a few times. The chain links TRBV5-6 to TRBJ1-5; weak D call: TRBD1 (5 bases). The CDR3 is 14 residues long. The ends were cut back, 5 bases at V and 1 base at J, with 10 bases in the middle. Germline-derived CDR1 and CDR2 are SGHDT and YYEEEE. The CDR3 DNA follows: TGTGCCAGCAGTTCAGGGATGAGCAATCAGCCCCAGCATTTT. Its translation is CASSSGMSNQPQHF.

This rearrangement joins TRBV5-1 to TRBJ1-1, with TRBD1 matching 8 bases. Germline trimming cut 4 bases from V and 6 bases from J; bases unmatched to any gene: 8. The CDR3 totals 14 residues. Germline V gives CDR1 SGHRS, CDR2 YFSETQ. This CDR3 reads CASSPGGGGSEAFF. CDR3 nucleotides: TGCGCCAGCAGCCCAGGGGGCGGCGGTTCTGAAGCTTTCTTT.

The CDR3 loop reads CASEPVGANVLTF. CDR3 sequence (DNA): TGTGCCAGCGAGCCGGTCGGGGCCAACGTCCTGACTTTC. The V gene is TRBV2, the J gene TRBJ2-6; D is ambiguous. Trimming left V 8 bases short and J 4 bases short, with 9 bases between. Per the germline V gene, CDR1 is SNHLY and CDR2 is FYNNEI. There are 13 residues in the CDR3. The whole variable domain, filled in from reference TRBV2 and TRBJ2-6, reads EPEVTQTPSHQVTQMGQEVILRCVPISNHLYFYWYRQILGQKVEFLVSFYNNEISEKSEIFDDQFSVERPDGSNFTLKIRSTKLEDSAMYFCASEPVGANVLTFGAGSRLTVL.

In its sample, this clone was seen a few times. The gene calls are TRBV4-1 and TRBJ1-6; a possible D gene is TRBD1 (5 bases). The CDR3 sequence is 15 residues long. From germline, CDR1 is MGHRA and CDR2 YSYEKL. Trimming shortened V by 4 bases and J by 8 bases, and 15 bases separated the two germline ends. The CDR3 is CASSLHSDNYSPLHF. DNA for the CDR3: TGCGCCAGCAGCCTACACTCGGACAACTATTCACCCCTCCACTTT.